This T cell receptor (beta chain) was obtained from a study of cytomegalovirus exposure and HLA in healthy donors. The study's findings and limits: Among TCR beta chains, those listed as cytomegalovirus-associated numbered some 160. With later analysis, a missense DCLRE1C variant became linked to TCR beta V- and J-gene trimming.

In the case of this clone: Its antigen is undetermined.

Trimming removed 5 bases from V and 5 bases from J; junction bases left unmatched: 0. Germline V gene sequence: CDR1 GTSNPN, CDR2 SVGIG (reference sequence). This CDR3 is 12 amino acids long. The PCR used 60 Vbeta and 13 Jbeta primers. The method was immunoSEQ multiplex PCR; TCRdb's version includes in-frame clones alone and lacks a portion of them. Here the sample spans 70,000 to 90,000 clones, 50% to 80% being singletons. This TCR was sampled from a man aged 35-49 years in good health and CMV-seropositive. This sequence joins TRBV30 and TRBJ1-4; TRBD1 matches 9 bases. Specimen: PBMCs. The CDR3: CAWGTGNEKLFF. The CDR3 nucleotides are TGTGCCTGGGGGACAGGGAATGAAAAACTGTTTTTT.